The 6 T cell receptor beta chains reported below all come from one sample, sequenced in a study of OX40 agonist ivuxolimab in advanced cancers. The repertoire was sequenced with immunoSEQ multiplex PCR; TCRdb's copy has only in-frame clones and lacks some. The sample yields thousands of clones, approximately 72% seen once. Specimen: CD4+ or CD8+ T cells sorted from blood, collected in a trial of the OX40 agonist ivuxolimab. Receptors originate from an adult with an advanced solid tumor such as melanoma, head and neck, liver or kidney cancer.

This rearrangement joins TRBV4-1 to TRBJ2-2; TRBD2 agrees at 13 bases. Germline CDR1 is MGHRA and CDR2 is YSYEKL. The CDR3 contains 19 residues. V lost 0 bases, J lost 2 bases, and 6 bases stayed unmatched. The CDR3 DNA reads TGCGCCAGCAGCCAAGAGCCACTAGCGGGGGGGCCAAACACCGGGGAGCTGTTTTTT. It encodes CASSQEPLAGGPNTGELFF.

The CDR3 DNA sequence: TGTGCCAGTTGCGGCTCCTATAATTCACCCCTCCACTTT. Translation gives CASCGSYNSPLHF. The chain couples TRBV27 to TRBJ1-6, with unresolved D. CDR1 is MNHEY, CDR2 SMNVEV, per germline (reference sequence). V was clipped by 9 bases and J by 0 bases, with 6 bases between them. This CDR3 comprises 13 residues.

This chain uses TRBV27 with TRBJ2-7; D perhaps matches TRBD1 (6 bases). CDR1 is MNHEY, CDR2 SMNVEV, per germline (reference sequence). The V end lost 6 bases, the J end lost 5 bases, and 11 bases lay between the germline ends. CDR3 length equals 12 residues. CDR3 DNA: TGTGCCAGCAGCGACCAGGGGAACGAGCAGTACTTC. Protein sequence: CASSDQGNEQYF.

This clone appeared a few times. The chain links TRBV6-4 to TRBJ1-2; 8 bases map to TRBD1. CDR3 length: 15 residues. CDR1 is MRHNA, CDR2 SNTAGT, per germline. J lost 7 bases, V lost 0 bases, and 7 bases had no gene match. This chain's CDR3 is CASSDSAGGYGGYTF. CDR3 DNA: TGTGCCAGCAGTGACTCCGCAGGGGGCTACGGTGGCTACACCTTC.

The V and J genes are TRBV4-3 and TRBJ1-5; a possible D gene is TRBD1 (5 bases). Germline lookup yields CDR1 LGHNA and CDR2 YSLEER. CDR3 size: 15 residues. V lost 0 bases and J lost 5, with 11 bases in between. Here the CDR3 reads CASSQDTGRYQPQHF. In DNA, the CDR3 is TGCGCCAGCAGCCAAGATACGGGACGGTATCAGCCCCAGCATTTT.

This chain uses TRBV15 with TRBJ2-7; the D gene is possibly TRBD2 (6 bases). Trimming left V 0 bases short and J 1 base short, with 13 bases between. CDR1 is LNHNV, CDR2 YYDKDF, per germline (reference sequence). The CDR3 has 16 amino acids. The CDR3 DNA reads as TGTGCCACCAGCAGAGAAAGCCCGGAGGGATCCTACGAGCAGTACTTC. Protein sequence: CATSRESPEGSYEQYF.